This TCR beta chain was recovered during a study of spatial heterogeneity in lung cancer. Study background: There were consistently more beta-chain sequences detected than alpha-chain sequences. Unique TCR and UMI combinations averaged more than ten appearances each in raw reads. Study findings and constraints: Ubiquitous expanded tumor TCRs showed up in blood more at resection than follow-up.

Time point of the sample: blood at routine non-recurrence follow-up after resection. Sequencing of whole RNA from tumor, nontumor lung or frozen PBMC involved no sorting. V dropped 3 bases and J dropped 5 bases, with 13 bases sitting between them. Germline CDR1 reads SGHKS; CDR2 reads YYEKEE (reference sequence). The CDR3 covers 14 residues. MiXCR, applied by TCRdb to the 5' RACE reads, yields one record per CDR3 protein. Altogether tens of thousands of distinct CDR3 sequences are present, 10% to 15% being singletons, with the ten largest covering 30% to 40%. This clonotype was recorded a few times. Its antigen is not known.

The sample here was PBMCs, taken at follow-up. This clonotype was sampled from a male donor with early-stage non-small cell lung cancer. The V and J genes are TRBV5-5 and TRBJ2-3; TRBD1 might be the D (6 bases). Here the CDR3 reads CASSSTQGQDTQYF. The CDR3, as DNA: TGTGCCAGCAGCTCGACCCAGGGGCAAGATACGCAGTATTTT.